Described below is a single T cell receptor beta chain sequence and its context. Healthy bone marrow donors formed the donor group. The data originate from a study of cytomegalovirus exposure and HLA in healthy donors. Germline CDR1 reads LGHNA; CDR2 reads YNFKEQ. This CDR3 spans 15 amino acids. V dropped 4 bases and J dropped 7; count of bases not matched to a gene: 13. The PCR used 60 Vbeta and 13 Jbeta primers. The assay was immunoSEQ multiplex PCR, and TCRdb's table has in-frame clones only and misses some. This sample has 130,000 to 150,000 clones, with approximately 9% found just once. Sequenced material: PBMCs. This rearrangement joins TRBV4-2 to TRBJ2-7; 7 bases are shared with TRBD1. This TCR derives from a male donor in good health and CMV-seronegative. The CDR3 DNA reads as TGTGCCAGCAGCCGAGTGGGACAGCTACCCGGTGAGCAGTACTTC. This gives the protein CASSRVGQLPGEQYF.